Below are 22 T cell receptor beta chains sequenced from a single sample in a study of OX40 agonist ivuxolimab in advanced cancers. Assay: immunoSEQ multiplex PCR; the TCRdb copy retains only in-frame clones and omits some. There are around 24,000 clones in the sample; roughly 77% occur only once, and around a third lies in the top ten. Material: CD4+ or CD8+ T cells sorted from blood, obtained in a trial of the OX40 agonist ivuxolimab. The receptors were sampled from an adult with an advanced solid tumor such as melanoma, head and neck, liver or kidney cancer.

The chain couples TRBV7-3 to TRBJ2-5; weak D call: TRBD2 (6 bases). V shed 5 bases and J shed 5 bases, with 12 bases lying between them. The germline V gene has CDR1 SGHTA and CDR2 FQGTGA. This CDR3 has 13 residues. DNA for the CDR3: TGTGCCAGCAGCCACGGGGGTTTGGAGACCCAGTACTTC. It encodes CASSHGGLETQYF.

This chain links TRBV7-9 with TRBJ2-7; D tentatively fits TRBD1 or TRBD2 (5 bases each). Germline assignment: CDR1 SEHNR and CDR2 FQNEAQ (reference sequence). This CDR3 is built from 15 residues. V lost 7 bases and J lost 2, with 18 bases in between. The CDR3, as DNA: TGTGCCAGCAAACCCTCAGGGACGTCCCCCTACGAGCAGTACTTC. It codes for CASKPSGTSPYEQYF. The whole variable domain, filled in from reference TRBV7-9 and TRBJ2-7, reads DTGVSQNPRHKITKRGQNVTFRCDPISEHNRLYWYRQTLGQGPEFLTYFQNEAQLEKSRLLSDRFSAERPKGSFSTLEIQRTEQGDSAMYLCASKPSGTSPYEQYFGPGTRLTVT.

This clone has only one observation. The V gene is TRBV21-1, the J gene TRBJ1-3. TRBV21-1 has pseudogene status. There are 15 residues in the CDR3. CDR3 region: CASSKTESGENTIYF. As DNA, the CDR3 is TGTGCCAGCAGCAAAACGGAGTCGGGTGAAAACACCATATATTTT.

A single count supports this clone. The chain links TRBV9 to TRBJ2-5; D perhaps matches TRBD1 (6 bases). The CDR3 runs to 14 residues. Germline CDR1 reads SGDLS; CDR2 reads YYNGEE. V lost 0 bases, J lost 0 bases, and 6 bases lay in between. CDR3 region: CASSVGTDQETQYF. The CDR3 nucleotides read TGTGCCAGCAGCGTAGGGACAGACCAAGAGACCCAGTACTTC. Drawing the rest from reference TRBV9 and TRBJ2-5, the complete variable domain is DSGVTQTPKHLITATGQRVTLRCSPRSGDLSVYWYQQSLDQGLQFLIQYYNGEERAKGNILERFSAQQFPDLHSELNLSSLELGDSALYFCASSVGTDQETQYFGPGTRLLVL.

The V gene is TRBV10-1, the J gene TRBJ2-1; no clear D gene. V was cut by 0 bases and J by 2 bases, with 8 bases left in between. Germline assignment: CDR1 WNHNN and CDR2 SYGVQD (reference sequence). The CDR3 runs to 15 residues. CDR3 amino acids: CASSESYPAYNEQFF. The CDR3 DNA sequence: TGCGCCAGCAGTGAGTCTTATCCAGCCTACAATGAGCAGTTCTTC.

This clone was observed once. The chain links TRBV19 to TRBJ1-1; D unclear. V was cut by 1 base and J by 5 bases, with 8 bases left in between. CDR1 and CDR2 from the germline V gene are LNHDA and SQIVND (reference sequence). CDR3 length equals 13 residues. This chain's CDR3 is CASSIGIRTEAFF. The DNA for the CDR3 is TGTGCCAGTAGTATAGGAATAAGAACTGAAGCTTTCTTT.

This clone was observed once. CDR3 sequence: CASSQADRAITSTDTQYF. The DNA for the CDR3 is TGTGCCAGCAGCCAAGCCGACAGGGCTATCACTAGCACAGATACGCAGTATTTT. This sequence joins TRBV16 and TRBJ2-3, with 7 positions matching TRBD1. From germline, CDR1 is KGHSY and CDR2 FQNENV. V gave up 2 bases and J gave up 0 bases; unmatched junction bases: 11. This CDR3 is built from 18 residues.

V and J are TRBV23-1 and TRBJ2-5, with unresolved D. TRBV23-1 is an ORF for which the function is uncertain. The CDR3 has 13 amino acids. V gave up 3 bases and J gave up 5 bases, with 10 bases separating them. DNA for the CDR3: TGCGCCAGCAGTCACCGGGCTTGGGAGACCCAGTACTTC. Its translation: CASSHRAWETQYF.

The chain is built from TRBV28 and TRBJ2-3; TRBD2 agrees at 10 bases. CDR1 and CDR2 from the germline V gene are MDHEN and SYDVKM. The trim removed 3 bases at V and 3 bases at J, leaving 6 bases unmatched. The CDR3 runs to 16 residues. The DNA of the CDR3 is TGTGCCAGCAGTTTGCCACCGGGACTAGCGACAGATACGCAGTATTTT. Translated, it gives CASSLPPGLATDTQYF.

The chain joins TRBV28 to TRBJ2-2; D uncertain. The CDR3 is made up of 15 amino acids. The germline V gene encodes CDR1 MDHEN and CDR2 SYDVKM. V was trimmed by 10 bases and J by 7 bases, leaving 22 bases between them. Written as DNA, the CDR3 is TGTGCCATATCCAGCTTGGATAGGACGAACGGGGAGCTGTTTTTT. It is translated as CAISSLDRTNGELFF.

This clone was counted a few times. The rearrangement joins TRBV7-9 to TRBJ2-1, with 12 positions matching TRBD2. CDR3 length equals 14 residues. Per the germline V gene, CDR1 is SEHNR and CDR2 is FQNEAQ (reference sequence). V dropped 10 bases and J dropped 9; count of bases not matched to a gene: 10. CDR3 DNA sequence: TGTGCCACCGAGAGACTAGCGGGAGAAGGTGAGCAGTTCTTC. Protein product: CATERLAGEGEQFF.

Here the CDR3 DNA reads TGTGCAAGCGGGCGTTTAAACACTGAAGCTTTCTTT. Amino acid sequence: CASGRLNTEAFF. This chain connects TRBV7-3 to TRBJ1-1; no firm D call. CDR3 length: 12 residues. Germline loops: CDR1 SGHTA, CDR2 FQGTGA.

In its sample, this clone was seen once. For the CDR3, the DNA is TGCGCCAGCAGCTTGGCGGGGGATGGCTACACCTTC. This encodes CASSLAGDGYTF. The V and J genes are TRBV5-1 and TRBJ1-2; D possibly corresponds to TRBD1 (5 bases). Germline V gives CDR1 SGHRS, CDR2 YFSETQ. V was cut by 0 bases and J by 6 bases, with 6 bases left in between. The CDR3 consists of 12 residues.

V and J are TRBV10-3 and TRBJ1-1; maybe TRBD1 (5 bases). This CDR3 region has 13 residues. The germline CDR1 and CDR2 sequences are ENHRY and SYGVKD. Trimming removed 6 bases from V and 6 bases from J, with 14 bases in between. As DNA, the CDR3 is TGTGCCATCAGCGACAGCCCCGGGGCTGAAGCTTTCTTT. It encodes CAISDSPGAEAFF.

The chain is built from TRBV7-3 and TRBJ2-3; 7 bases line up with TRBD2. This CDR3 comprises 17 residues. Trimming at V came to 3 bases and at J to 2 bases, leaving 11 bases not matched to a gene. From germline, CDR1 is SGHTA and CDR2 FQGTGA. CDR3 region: CASSLGRAGPFTDTQYF. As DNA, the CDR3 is TGTGCCAGCAGCTTGGGAAGAGCGGGGCCTTTCACAGATACGCAGTATTTT. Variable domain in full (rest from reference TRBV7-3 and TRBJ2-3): GAGVSQTPSNKVTEKGKYVELRCDPISGHTALYWYRQSLGQGPEFLIYFQGTGAADDSGLPNDRFFAVRPEGSVSTLKIQRTERGDSAVYLCASSLGRAGPFTDTQYFGPGTRLTVL.

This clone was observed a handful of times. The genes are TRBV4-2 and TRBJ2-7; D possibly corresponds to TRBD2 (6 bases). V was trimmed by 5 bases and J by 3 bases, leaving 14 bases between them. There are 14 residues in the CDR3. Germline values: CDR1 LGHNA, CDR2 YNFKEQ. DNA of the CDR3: TGTGCCAGCAGCTCCTCAGCGGGTGGCTACGAGCAGTACTTC. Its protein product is CASSSSAGGYEQYF.

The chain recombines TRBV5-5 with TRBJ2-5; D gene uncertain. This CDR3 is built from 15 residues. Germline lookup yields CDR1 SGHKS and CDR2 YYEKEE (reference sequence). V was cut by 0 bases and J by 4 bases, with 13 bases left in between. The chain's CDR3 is CASSLVGRWGETQYF. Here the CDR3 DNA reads TGTGCCAGCAGCTTGGTAGGGCGGTGGGGAGAGACCCAGTACTTC.

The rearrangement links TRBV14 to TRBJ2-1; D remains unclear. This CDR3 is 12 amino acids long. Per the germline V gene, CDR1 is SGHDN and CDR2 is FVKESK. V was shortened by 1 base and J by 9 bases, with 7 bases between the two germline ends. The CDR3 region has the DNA TGTGCCAGCAGCCAAGCCCCGCCTGAGCAGTTCTTC. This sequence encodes CASSQAPPEQFF.

CDR3 amino acids: CASSISLDRPYTGELFF. CDR3 nucleotide sequence: TGTGCCAGTAGTATATCATTGGACAGGCCCTACACCGGGGAGCTGTTTTTT. V usage is TRBV19 and J usage is TRBJ2-2; 7 nucleotides line up with TRBD1. V shed 2 bases, J shed 3 bases, and the junction held 9 bases outside the gene matches. There are 17 residues in the CDR3. The V gene's germline CDR1 is LNHDA and CDR2 SQIVND (reference sequence). The variable domain in full, completed from reference TRBV19 and TRBJ2-2, reads DGGITQSPKYLFRKEGQNVTLSCEQNLNHDAMYWYRQDPGQGLRLIYYSQIVNDFQKGDIAEGYSVSREKKESFPLTVTSAQKNPTAFYLCASSISLDRPYTGELFFGEGSRLTVL.

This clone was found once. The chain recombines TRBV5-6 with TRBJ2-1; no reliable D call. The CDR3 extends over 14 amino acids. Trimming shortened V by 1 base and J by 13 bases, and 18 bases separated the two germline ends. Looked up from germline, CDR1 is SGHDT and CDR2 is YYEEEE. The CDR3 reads CASSLLLVGARQFF. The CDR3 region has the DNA TGTGCCAGCAGCTTGCTGTTAGTGGGCGCACGACAGTTCTTC.

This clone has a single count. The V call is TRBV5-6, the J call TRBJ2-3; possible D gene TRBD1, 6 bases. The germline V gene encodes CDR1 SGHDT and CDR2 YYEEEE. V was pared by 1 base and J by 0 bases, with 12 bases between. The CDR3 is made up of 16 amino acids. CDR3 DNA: TGTGCCAGCAGCTTGAGGTACAGGGTTAGCACAGATACGCAGTATTTT. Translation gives CASSLRYRVSTDTQYF.

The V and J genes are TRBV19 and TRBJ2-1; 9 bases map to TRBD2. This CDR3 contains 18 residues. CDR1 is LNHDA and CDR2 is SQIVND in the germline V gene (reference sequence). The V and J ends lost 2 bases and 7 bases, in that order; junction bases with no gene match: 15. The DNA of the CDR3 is TGTGCCAGTAGTATACTTGGTAGCGGGGGTGCTAGTGGGAATGAGCAGTTCTTC. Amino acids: CASSILGSGGASGNEQFF.